The rows below give T cell receptor beta chains drawn from one sample of a study of blood T cell repertoires in COVID-19. Profiled with immunoSEQ multiplex PCR; TCRdb holds only in-frame clones, not every one. This sample yields a few hundred thousand clones, of which 90% are seen a single time; approximately 4% belongs to the top ten. Material: PBMCs or T cells enriched from blood (not recorded which). The receptor set was obtained from a woman aged 18-29 years with acute COVID-19. The CDR3 runs from the conserved cysteine through the conserved F or W. D genes are given only for firm matches. Only part of the rows carry a size: once, few, many, or a class if the clone is expanded.

V gene: TRBV7-9
J gene: TRBJ1-1
D gene: NA
clone size: NA
CDR3 DNA: TGTGCCAGCAGCTTAGGATTGGGGGCTCGCACTGAAGCTTTCTTT
CDR3 protein: CASSLGLGARTEAFF

V gene: TRBV11-2
J gene: TRBJ1-4
D gene: TRBD1
clone size: NA
CDR3 DNA: TGTGCCAGCAGCTTAGAGCGGCTTTACGGACAGGGGACGCCTAATGAAAAACTGTTTTTT
CDR3 protein: CASSLERLYGQGTPNEKLFF

V gene: TRBV19
J gene: TRBJ1-2
D gene: TRBD1
clone size: NA
CDR3 DNA: TGTGCCAGTAGTATTCTCCGGGACAGGGGATTTGCGGACTATGGCTACACCTTC
CDR3 protein: CASSILRDRGFADYGYTF

V gene: TRBV10-3
J gene: TRBJ2-3
D gene: TRBD2
clone size: NA
CDR3 DNA: TGTGCCCTGGGAGCGGGAGTGAGAGATACGCAGTATTTT
CDR3 protein: CALGAGVRDTQYF

V gene: TRBV7-9
J gene: TRBJ2-6
D gene: NA
clone size: NA
CDR3 DNA: TGTGCCAGCAGCAGTCGACAGGATCGAGGGGCCAACGTCCTGACTTTC
CDR3 protein: CASSSRQDRGANVLTF

V gene: TRBV28
J gene: TRBJ1-2
D gene: TRBD1
clone size: NA
CDR3 DNA: TGTGCCAGCAGTTTAGGGCTACAGGGGTTTGGCTACACCTTC
CDR3 protein: CASSLGLQGFGYTF

V gene: TRBV6-4
J gene: TRBJ2-1
D gene: TRBD2
clone size: NA
CDR3 DNA: TGTGCCAGCAGTGACGGAGGTATGACTAGCGGAAGTGAGCAGTTCTTC
CDR3 protein: CASSDGGMTSGSEQFF

V gene: TRBV19
J gene: TRBJ1-1
D gene: TRBD1
clone size: NA
CDR3 DNA: TGTGCCAGTAGTATAGGACAGGGTGGTCCGAACACTGAAGCTTTCTTT
CDR3 protein: CASSIGQGGPNTEAFF

V gene: TRBV25-1
J gene: TRBJ1-4
D gene: TRBD1
clone size: NA
CDR3 DNA: TGTGCCAGCAGTCTCGGACGACAGGGTGTCGGGGAAAAACTGTTTTTT
CDR3 protein: CASSLGRQGVGEKLFF

V gene: TRBV5-4
J gene: TRBJ1-5
D gene: TRBD1
clone size: NA
CDR3 DNA: TGTGCCAGCAGCCCCGGACAGGGGGATACTCAGCCCCAGCATTTT
CDR3 protein: CASSPGQGDTQPQHF

V gene: TRBV7-9
J gene: TRBJ1-4
D gene: NA
clone size: NA
CDR3 DNA: TGTGCCAGCAGCTTGGGCACCGTAGACGAAAAACTGTTTTTT
CDR3 protein: CASSLGTVDEKLFF

V gene: TRBV5-1
J gene: TRBJ2-1
D gene: NA
clone size: NA
CDR3 DNA: TGCGCCAGCAGCTTGGGCGTCGTGAGCTCCTACAATGAGCAGTTCTTC
CDR3 protein: CASSLGVVSSYNEQFF

V gene: TRBV6-5
J gene: TRBJ2-2
D gene: NA
clone size: NA
CDR3 DNA: TGTGCCAGCAAGGGGTCAAACACCGGGGAGCTGTTTTTT
CDR3 protein: CASKGSNTGELFF

V gene: TRBV5-1
J gene: TRBJ1-1
D gene: NA
clone size: NA
CDR3 DNA: TGCGCCAGCAGCTTGTCGGGCACTGAAGCTTTCTTT
CDR3 protein: CASSLSGTEAFF

V gene: TRBV30
J gene: TRBJ1-6
D gene: NA
clone size: once
CDR3 DNA: TGTGCCTGGAGTGTGACGGGGGAATCACCCCTCCACTTT
CDR3 protein: CAWSVTGESPLHF

V gene: TRBV24-1
J gene: TRBJ1-5
D gene: NA
clone size: NA
CDR3 DNA: TGTGCCACCAGTGATCCAGGGATGAATCAGCCCCAGCATTTT
CDR3 protein: CATSDPGMNQPQHF

V gene: TRBV30
J gene: TRBJ1-6
D gene: NA
clone size: NA
CDR3 DNA: TGTGCCTTTACGCGGGAAGAGGGGAGTTCACCCCTCCACTTT
CDR3 protein: CAFTREEGSSPLHF

V gene: TRBV10-3
J gene: TRBJ1-1
D gene: TRBD1
clone size: NA
CDR3 DNA: TGTGCCTCACTGGGCGGGACAGGGGGTATAGGTGAAGCTTTCTTT
CDR3 protein: CASLGGTGGIGEAFF

V gene: TRBV28
J gene: TRBJ1-1
D gene: NA
clone size: NA
CDR3 DNA: TGTGCCAGCAGTCTACAACCCAGGGGAGAAGCTTTCTTT
CDR3 protein: CASSLQPRGEAFF

V gene: TRBV2
J gene: TRBJ2-7
D gene: NA
clone size: NA
CDR3 DNA: TGTGCCAGCAGTGGGCAGGCCTACGAGCAGTACTTC
CDR3 protein: CASSGQAYEQYF

V gene: TRBV21-1
J gene: TRBJ1-5
D gene: NA
clone size: NA
CDR3 DNA: TGTGCCAGCAGCGGTGGGACAGGGGGCGGTCATGGCAATCAGCCCCAGCATTTT
CDR3 protein: CASSGGTGGGHGNQPQHF

V gene: TRBV9
J gene: TRBJ1-4
D gene: TRBD1
clone size: NA
CDR3 DNA: TGTGCCAGCAGCGTAGGGGCCGGGACAGGGGTAGGTGAAAAACTGTTTTTT
CDR3 protein: CASSVGAGTGVGEKLFF

V gene: TRBV19
J gene: TRBJ1-2
D gene: NA
clone size: NA
CDR3 DNA: TGTGCCAGTGACGGGAGTCCCAGCTATGGCTACACCTTC
CDR3 protein: CASDGSPSYGYTF

V gene: TRBV11-3
J gene: TRBJ2-7
D gene: NA
clone size: NA
CDR3 DNA: TGTGCCAGCAGCTTAGCACGGGAGAGCTACGAGCAGTACTTC
CDR3 protein: CASSLARESYEQYF

V gene: TRBV3-1/TRBV3-2
J gene: TRBJ2-7
D gene: NA
clone size: NA
CDR3 DNA: TGTGCCAGCAGCCAATTTCTTGCCTACGAGCAGTACTTC
CDR3 protein: CASSQFLAYEQYF

V gene: TRBV14
J gene: TRBJ2-5
D gene: NA
clone size: NA
CDR3 DNA: TGTGCCAGCAGCCAGAGGGTCCAAGAGACCCAGTACTTC
CDR3 protein: CASSQRVQETQYF

V gene: TRBV28
J gene: TRBJ2-3
D gene: TRBD2
clone size: NA
CDR3 DNA: TGTGCCAGCAGTTTGGCCGGACTAGCGGGGCCAGATACGCAGTATTTT
CDR3 protein: CASSLAGLAGPDTQYF

V gene: TRBV27
J gene: TRBJ2-7
D gene: TRBD2
clone size: NA
CDR3 DNA: TGTGCCAGCAGTCCTCCCGTGGCTAGCGGTCTCCTCCAGCAGTACTTC
CDR3 protein: CASSPPVASGLLQQYF

V gene: TRBV19
J gene: TRBJ1-4
D gene: TRBD1
clone size: once
CDR3 DNA: TGTGCCAGTTTTCCGGGACAGGGGTTGACTAATGAAAAACTGTTTTTT
CDR3 protein: CASFPGQGLTNEKLFF